This paragraph reports one TCR beta chain. Its antigen is not known. Looked up from germline, CDR1 is SGHVS and CDR2 is FQNEAQ. The length of the CDR3 is 20 residues. V was pared by 1 base and J by 0 bases, with 22 bases between. The investigators amplified TCR beta CDR3 regions from RNA transcripts. Carried out on the TCR CDR3, a first-round RT-PCR used the HTBI primer set. Each CDR3 protein is one row after TCRdb ran MiXCR on the multiplex PCR reads. This table has approximately 400,000 distinct CDR3 sequences, less than 20% appearing once. The sample belongs to a study of T cells in Graves' hyperthyroidism and ophthalmopathy. The diagnostic basis comprised clinical symptoms, serum thyroxine and TRAb, thyroid ultrasound and orbital computed tomography. Approximately 10 ml of fresh peripheral blood supplied the PBMCs. Broader study findings: Blood samples included most of the expanded thyroid clonotypes exceeding 0.001.

The source material was blood. The sequence was obtained from a young man with Graves' ophthalmopathy. The chain has TRBV7-8 and TRBJ2-1; perhaps D is TRBD1 or TRBD2 (5 bases each). The CDR3, as DNA: TGTGCCAGCAGCTTAGTTCTGGGGACGTATCGTCGAGGCTCCTACAATGAGCAGTTCTTC. Translation gives CASSLVLGTYRRGSYNEQFF.